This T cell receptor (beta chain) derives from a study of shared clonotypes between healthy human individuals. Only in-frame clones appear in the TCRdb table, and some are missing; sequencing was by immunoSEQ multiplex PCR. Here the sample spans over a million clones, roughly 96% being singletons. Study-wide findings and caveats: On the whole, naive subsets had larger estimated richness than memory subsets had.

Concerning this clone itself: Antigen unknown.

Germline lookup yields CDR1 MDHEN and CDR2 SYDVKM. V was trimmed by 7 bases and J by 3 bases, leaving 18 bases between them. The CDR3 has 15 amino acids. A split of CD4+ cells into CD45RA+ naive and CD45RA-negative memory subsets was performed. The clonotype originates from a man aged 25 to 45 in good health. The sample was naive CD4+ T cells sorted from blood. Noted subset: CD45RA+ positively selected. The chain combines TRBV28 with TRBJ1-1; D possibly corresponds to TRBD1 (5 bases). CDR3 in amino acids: CASTQYRGGDTEAFF. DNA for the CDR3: TGTGCCAGCACCCAATACCGGGGCGGGGACACTGAAGCTTTCTTT. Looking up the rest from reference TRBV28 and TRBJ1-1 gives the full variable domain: DVKVTQSSRYLVKRTGEKVFLECVQDMDHENMFWYRQDPGLGLRLIYFSYDVKMKEKGDIPEGYSVSREKKERFSLILESASTNQTSMYLCASTQYRGGDTEAFFGQGTRLTVV.